This TCR beta chain is drawn from a study of blood T cell repertoires in COVID-19. Study details: From the United States, Italy and Spain came samples of acute and convalescent COVID-19. Sources were T cells, B-cell-depleted T cells, or PBMCs; the material itself was cDNA or gDNA.

CDR3 size: 14 residues. Trimming stripped 1 base from V and 3 bases from J, with 11 bases between. CDR1 is SGHRS and CDR2 is YFSETQ in the germline V gene. Generated by immunoSEQ multiplex PCR, the TCRdb table keeps only in-frame clones and is missing some. The data show 100,000 to 150,000 clones, approximately 80% seen once. The clonotype originates from a man aged 35 to 55 with active or convalescent COVID-19. The gene calls are TRBV5-1 and TRBJ2-7; the D gene is possibly TRBD1 (5 bases). Sequences were obtained from peripheral blood. In nucleotides, the CDR3 is TGCGCCAGCAGCTTGAGCAGGGTCGACTACGAGCAGTACTTC. This gives the protein CASSLSRVDYEQYF. Full variable domain (remainder filled in from reference TRBV5-1 and TRBJ2-7): KAGVTQTPRYLIKTRGQQVTLSCSPISGHRSVSWYQQTPGQGLQFLFEYFSETQRNKGNFPGRFSGRQFSNSRSEMNVSTLELGDSALYLCASSLSRVDYEQYFGPGTRLTVT.